The sequence of this T cell receptor (beta chain) was determined in a study of blood T cell repertoires in COVID-19 (dated by TCRdb to 2019 to 2021). A note on the overall study: The collaborator samples originated in the United States, Italy and Spain and spanned the acute and convalescent phases of COVID-19. The dataset comprised deeply sampled blood TCRbeta repertoires from subjects exposed to, actively infected with, or recovered from COVID-19. Sample metadata almost always included a de-identified subject ID, COVID-19 status, age in years and sex. Samples came from the ongoing ImmuneRACE study (first 160 participants) plus 1,254 subjects from 6 global collaborators. Where available, HLA class I and class II types were obtained from metadata supplied by the sample provider rather than from assay-based typing. The repertoires were released in a freely available public database meant as a resource for research on the immune response to SARS-CoV-2. The material from the prospective study consisted of cDNA or gDNA derived from T cells, B-cell-depleted T cells, or PBMCs.

What the research found in general, with its limitations: The quantity of clinical and demographic metadata differed by source and by participant and was supplied without curation.

This clone was counted once. There is no known antigen for this receptor. It has no much larger one-base neighbor in the sample; base qualities were not kept. Whole blood was collected in K2EDTA tubes by collaborating institutions according to the institutions' own protocols. For TCRbeta analysis, collaborators shipped samples in one of three forms: frozen whole blood, isolated PBMCs, or DNA extracted from either of those sample types. The immunoSEQ Assay, a bias-controlled multiplex PCR, was used to amplify TCRbeta CDR3 regions from genomic DNA. As for how the authors treated the data: Nucleated cell counts per sample were estimated from amplification of reference gene primers within the assay. Sequence reads were collapsed and filtered to measure the absolute abundance of every unique TCRbeta CDR3 rearrangement. For each sample, productive Simpson clonality was calculated as the square root of Simpson's diversity index over productive rearrangements. The table comes from immuneACCESS by way of TCRdb, which keeps in-frame sequences with V and J called. Part of the clones is missing from these tables; in studies checked, under half for an unresolved V gene and the rest for unknown reasons. That table furnishes V, J and clone size, whereas the DNA furnished D and trimming. The sample records approximately 240,000 clones, roughly three quarters of which are singletons. The ten most abundant clones make up 4% of the sample.

The sequence was collected from a woman aged 40 to 50 with active or convalescent COVID-19. The sequenced sample was peripheral blood.

The DNA sequence is as follows: TGTGCCAGCAGTTTATCGGCAGGCTCCTACAATGAGCAGTTCTTC. This gives the protein CASSLSAGSYNEQFF. The sequence is built from TRBV27 and TRBJ2-1; the D gene identity is not certain. At the junction V is shortened by 0 bases and J by 0 bases, with 6 bases in between. The CDR3 has 15 amino acids, counting the end cysteine and phenylalanine. The DNA shown is the 45-base CDR3, in frame from base 1. The germline V gene (reference sequence) yields MNHEY for CDR1 and SMNVEV for CDR2.